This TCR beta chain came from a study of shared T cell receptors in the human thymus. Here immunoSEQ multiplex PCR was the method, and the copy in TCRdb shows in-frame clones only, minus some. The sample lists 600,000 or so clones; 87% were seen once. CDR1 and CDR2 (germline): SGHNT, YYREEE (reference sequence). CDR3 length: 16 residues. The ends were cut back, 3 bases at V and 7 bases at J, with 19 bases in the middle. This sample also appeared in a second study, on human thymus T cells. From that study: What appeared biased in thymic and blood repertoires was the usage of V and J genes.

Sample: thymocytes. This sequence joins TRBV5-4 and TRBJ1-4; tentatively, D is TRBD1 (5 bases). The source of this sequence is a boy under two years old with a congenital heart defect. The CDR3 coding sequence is TGTGCCAGCAGCTCGACAAAAACACGACAGCGTGAAAAACTGTTTTTT. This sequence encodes CASSSTKTRQREKLFF.